This T cell receptor (beta chain) emerged from a study of a mutant IDH1 vaccine in newly diagnosed glioma. The overall study: Patients underwent eight vaccinations, which took place in weeks 1, 3, 5, 7, 11, 15, 19 and 23. Onset of vaccination occurred 4-6 weeks following radiotherapy alone, or with temozolomide cycles. Treatment recipients were about 62% male and about 40% female, and their mean age was about 40 years.

This CDR3 comprises 14 residues. CDR1 and CDR2 from the germline V gene are SGHTA and FQGNSA. Trimming removed 1 base at V and 7 bases at J, with 8 bases between. The assay was immunoSEQ multiplex PCR, and TCRdb's table has in-frame clones only and misses some. The sample yields more than 25,000 clones, about nine tenths seen once. This clone showed up just a few times. Its antigen remains unknown. General study points: Researchers report vaccine-induced immune responses in approximately 94% of patients.

Time point denoted: week 5, during vaccination. With topical imiquimod, each dose of the vaccine consisted of 300 ug of mutant IDH1 20-mer peptide. J is TRBJ1-6 and V is TRBV7-2; D remains ambiguous. Specimen: peripheral blood mononuclear cells (PBMCs), collected from a glioma patient whose treatment included an IDH1 peptide vaccine. The receptor's source is a woman aged 40 to 49 with glioma. Some clones in this sample may be carry-over from other donors' samples. The CDR3 protein is CASSLVLGNSPLHF. CDR3 in DNA: TGTGCCAGCAGCTTAGTACTGGGGAATTCACCCCTCCACTTT.